A single sample gave rise to the 29 T cell receptor beta chains below, sequenced in a study of blood T cell repertoires in COVID-19. The method was immunoSEQ multiplex PCR; TCRdb's version includes in-frame clones alone and lacks a portion of them. The sample yields some 500,000 clones, around nine tenths seen once. Sequenced sample: peripheral blood. These receptors came from a woman aged 50 to 65 with COVID-19, enrolled during active disease.

V and J are TRBV5-1 and TRBJ1-6; the D is unclear. The ends were cut back, 4 bases at V and 8 bases at J, with 19 bases in the middle. The germline V gene encodes CDR1 SGHRS and CDR2 YFSETQ. CDR3 size: 16 residues. The CDR3 coding sequence is TGCGCCAGCAGCCCGGGCGAGAAGGGAGTTGATTCACCCCTCCACTTT. It yields the protein CASSPGEKGVDSPLHF.

The J gene is TRBJ1-1, the V gene TRBV30; 7 bases map to TRBD1. Germline V gives CDR1 GTSNPN, CDR2 SVGIG (reference sequence). V lost 1 base, J lost 12 bases, and 8 bases stayed unmatched. This CDR3 region has 12 residues. The CDR3 sequence: CAWSGNPGQTFF. The DNA for the CDR3 is TGTGCCTGGAGTGGGAATCCGGGACAGACTTTCTTT.

This clone has more than one count but fewer than ten. Here the CDR3 DNA reads TGTGCCAGCAGCCATGTGGGACAGGCTCACACTGAAGCTTTCTTT. Translated: CASSHVGQAHTEAFF. The gene calls are TRBV16 and TRBJ1-1; 8 bases line up with TRBD1. The CDR3 is made up of 15 amino acids. Per the germline V gene, CDR1 is KGHSY and CDR2 is FQNENV. V lost 3 bases to trimming and J lost 3 bases; unmatched junction nucleotides: 6.

The rearrangement joins TRBV28 to TRBJ2-3; the D gene is possibly TRBD2 (5 bases). CDR1 is MDHEN and CDR2 is SYDVKM in the germline V gene. Trimming left V 4 bases short and J 5 bases short, with 16 bases between. The CDR3 consists of 15 residues. CDR3 protein: CASSSPAGSGDTQYF. The CDR3 coding sequence is TGTGCCAGCAGTTCGCCTGCGGGTTCCGGAGATACGCAGTATTTT.

In regard to this clone: The same CDR3 can be traced to other DNA sequences in this sample. This chain uses TRBV7-2 with TRBJ1-2, with 9 nucleotides matching TRBD1. CDR3 length: 13 residues. From germline, CDR1 is SGHTA and CDR2 FQGNSA. V shed 5 bases and J 8 bases; nucleotides not matched to a gene: 6. CDR3 nucleotides: TGTGCCAGCAGCCTGGGACAGGGTAACGGCTACACCTTC. Residues: CASSLGQGNGYTF. Combining the CDR3 with reference TRBV7-2 and TRBJ1-2 gives the whole variable domain GAGVSQSPSNKVTEKGKDVELRCDPISGHTALYWYRQSLGQGLEFLIYFQGNSAPDKSGLPSDRFSAERTGGSVSTLTIQRTQQEDSAVYLCASSLGQGNGYTFGSGTRLTVV.

The chain is built from TRBV5-1 and TRBJ1-1; 12 nucleotides align to TRBD1. Germline V gene sequence: CDR1 SGHRS, CDR2 YFSETQ. This CDR3 is 15 amino acids long. Trimming removed 4 bases from V and 5 bases from J; junction bases left unmatched: 6. CDR3 amino acids: CASSHRDRGRTEAFF. The CDR3 coding sequence is TGCGCCAGCAGCCACCGGGACAGGGGGCGGACTGAAGCTTTCTTT.

This rearrangement joins TRBV11-2 to TRBJ2-7; 8 nucleotides line up with TRBD2. This CDR3 region has 16 residues. Losses at the gene ends were 4 bases for V and 0 bases for J; bases not matched to a gene: 8. Germline V lookup: CDR1 SGHAT, CDR2 FQNNGV. The CDR3 spells CASSSPGLVNSYEQYF. The CDR3, as DNA: TGTGCCAGCAGCTCCCCGGGACTAGTGAACTCCTACGAGCAGTACTTC.

The chain joins TRBV6-6 to TRBJ1-1, with D maybe TRBD1 (5 bases). The CDR3 loop spans 14 amino acids. Germline V gene sequence: CDR1 MNHNY, CDR2 SVGAGI (reference sequence). V lost 6 bases and J 1 base, leaving 12 bases between the germline ends. CDR3: CASSPPDRNTEAFF. CDR3 DNA: TGTGCCAGCAGCCCTCCTGACAGGAACACTGAAGCTTTCTTT.

V and J are TRBV7-9 and TRBJ1-1, with 9 bases that match TRBD1. Germline-derived CDR1 and CDR2 are SEHNR and FQNEAQ (reference sequence). The CDR3 spans 16 residues. V trimming: 1 base; J trimming: 1 base; junction bases outside the gene matches: 4. CDR3: CASSLESDRGNTEAFF. The CDR3 DNA reads TGTGCCAGCAGCTTAGAGTCGGACAGGGGGAACACTGAAGCTTTCTTT.

Points on this clone: At the DNA level, this CDR3 is encoded by other sequences in the same sample as well. J is TRBJ2-7 and V is TRBV29-1, with TRBD2 matching 7 bases. Germline V CDR1 and CDR2: SQVTM, ANQGSEA. Unmatched junction bases numbered 3, after V lost 6 bases and J lost 1 base. The CDR3 loop spans 12 amino acids. The CDR3 loop reads CSVWGGSYEQYF. The CDR3 DNA is TGCAGCGTGTGGGGGGGGTCCTACGAGCAGTACTTC.

The chain recombines TRBV7-8 with TRBJ2-7; 11 nucleotides match TRBD2. The ends lost 5 bases at V and 6 bases at J; junction bases unmatched: 12. Germline CDR1 SGHVS, CDR2 FQNEAQ. The CDR3 contains 16 residues. In nucleotides, the CDR3 is TGTGCCAGCAGCCCTAGCGGGGGGCGGGTTCGGCGCGAGCAGTACTTC. Protein product: CASSPSGGRVRREQYF.

This clone occurred a few times. V and J are TRBV10-1 and TRBJ1-1; D may be TRBD1 (6 bases). V was shortened by 0 bases and J by 7 bases, with 9 bases between the two germline ends. Germline V CDR1 and CDR2: WNHNN, SYGVQD (reference sequence). This CDR3 spans 13 amino acids. The chain's CDR3 is CASSESGQLEAFF. The CDR3 DNA reads TGCGCCAGCAGTGAGTCCGGACAGCTTGAAGCTTTCTTT.

The chain recombines TRBV9 with TRBJ2-1; TRBD2 matches at 9 bases. Germline trimming cut 4 bases from V and 0 bases from J; bases unmatched to any gene: 5. The CDR3 covers 16 residues. Germline loops: CDR1 SGDLS, CDR2 YYNGEE. The DNA of the CDR3 is TGTGCCAGCAGCATTAGCGGGGGCCCCTCCTACAATGAGCAGTTCTTC. As protein: CASSISGGPSYNEQFF.

The chain combines TRBV5-1 with TRBJ1-1, with 7 bases that match TRBD1. CDR3 length: 15 residues. The germline V gene has CDR1 SGHRS and CDR2 YFSETQ. Losses at the gene ends were 2 bases for V and 0 bases for J; bases not matched to a gene: 4. CDR3 protein: CASSLEGQLNTEAFF. The DNA for the CDR3 is TGCGCCAGCAGCTTAGAGGGACAGTTGAACACTGAAGCTTTCTTT.

This chain connects TRBV6-1 to TRBJ1-1; 7 bases are a match to TRBD1. The V gene end was trimmed by 3 bases and the J gene end by 4 bases; junction bases not matched to a gene: 5. This CDR3 region has 14 residues. Germline V gives CDR1 MNHNS, CDR2 SASEGT. This chain's CDR3 is CASSDGQAGTEAFF. The CDR3 DNA reads as TGTGCCAGCAGTGACGGACAGGCGGGCACTGAAGCTTTCTTT.

V gene TRBV18 combines with J gene TRBJ2-7, with 10 bases that match TRBD1. Germline V gene sequence: CDR1 KGHSH, CDR2 LQKENI. The V and J ends lost 0 bases and 0 bases, in that order; junction bases with no gene match: 8. The CDR3 extends over 18 amino acids. DNA for the CDR3: TGTGCCAGCTCACCACCAAGAGGACAGGGGGTGCCCTCCTACGAGCAGTACTTC. It translates to CASSPPRGQGVPSYEQYF.

J is TRBJ1-3 and V is TRBV9; D is possibly TRBD1 (5 bases). V lost 5 bases to trimming and J lost 2 bases, with 11 bases between them. This CDR3 comprises 14 residues. Germline CDR1 SGDLS, CDR2 YYNGEE. CDR3 in amino acids: CASSSGKTGNTIYF. The CDR3 bases are TGTGCCAGCAGTTCAGGGAAAACTGGAAACACCATATATTTT.

The chain uses TRBV2 and TRBJ2-3; weak D call: TRBD2 (5 bases). The CDR3 contains 17 residues. Trimming took off 3 bases at V and 1 base at J, with 17 bases between the two ends. Germline V CDR1 and CDR2: SNHLY, FYNNEI. This CDR3 is CASSERARPLGTDTQYF. CDR3 sequence (DNA): TGTGCCAGCAGTGAGAGGGCCCGTCCATTGGGCACAGATACGCAGTATTTT.

The V and J genes are TRBV29-1 and TRBJ1-4, with no clear D. Germline assignment: CDR1 SQVTM and CDR2 ANQGSEA. V shed 5 bases and J shed 6 bases, with 13 bases lying between them. The CDR3 totals 13 residues. The CDR3 loop is CSVFEGWDEKLFF. The CDR3 coding sequence is TGCAGCGTTTTTGAGGGTTGGGATGAAAAACTGTTTTTT. The whole variable domain, filled in from reference TRBV29-1 and TRBJ1-4, reads SAVISQKPSRDICQRGTSLTIQCQVDSQVTMMFWYRQQPGQSLTLIATANQGSEATYESGFVIDKFPISRPNLTFSTLTVSNMSPEDSSIYLCSVFEGWDEKLFFGSGTQLSVL.

The genes are TRBV6-2 or TRBV6-3 and TRBJ2-2, with 8 bases matching TRBD2. V shed 4 bases, J shed 5 bases, and the junction held 6 bases outside the gene matches. The CDR3 loop spans 15 amino acids. Per germline, CDR1 MNHEY and CDR2 SVGEGT. This CDR3 reads CASSLVAGGTGELFF. The CDR3 coding sequence is TGTGCCAGCAGTTTGGTGGCGGGGGGAACCGGGGAGCTGTTTTTT.

V gene TRBV28 combines with J gene TRBJ1-3, with D possibly being TRBD1 (6 bases). The CDR3 spans 15 residues. CDR1 and CDR2 (germline): MDHEN, SYDVKM. Trimming cost V 4 bases and J 8 bases, with 18 bases left between them. CDR3 protein: CASSSPTGLGHTIYF. The CDR3 DNA reads TGTGCCAGCAGTTCGCCTACAGGGTTAGGGCACACCATATATTTT.

This chain joins TRBV6-6 and TRBJ2-7; 7 positions match TRBD2. This CDR3 is built from 14 residues. The V and J ends lost 6 bases and 3 bases, in that order; junction bases with no gene match: 8. In germline, CDR1 is MNHNY, CDR2 SVGAGI (reference sequence). The CDR3 here is CASRWGGEIYEQYF. CDR3 nucleotide sequence: TGTGCCAGCAGGTGGGGGGGAGAAATCTACGAGCAGTACTTC.

V is TRBV6-5 and J is TRBJ2-6; possibly TRBD2 for D (5 bases). Looked up from germline, CDR1 is MNHEY and CDR2 is SVGAGI. This CDR3 has 14 amino acids. Trimming left V 5 bases short and J 7 bases short, with 12 bases between. DNA for the CDR3: TGTGCCAGCAGTATCCAGAGGGTAGCCAACGTCCTGACTTTC. Translating gives CASSIQRVANVLTF.

J is TRBJ2-5 and V is TRBV30, with unresolved D. From germline, CDR1 is GTSNPN and CDR2 SVGIG (reference sequence). The CDR3 covers 15 residues. Trimming shortened V by 0 bases and J by 0 bases, and 11 bases separated the two germline ends. The CDR3 bases are TGTGCCTGGAGTGTACAGACGCCCGACCAAGAGACCCAGTACTTC. The encoded protein is CAWSVQTPDQETQYF.

This chain links TRBV20-1 with TRBJ1-1; no reliable D call. V lost 4 bases and J 3 bases, leaving 6 bases between the germline ends. This CDR3 region has 11 residues. Germline CDR1 is DFQATT and CDR2 is SNEGSKA (reference sequence). In DNA form, the CDR3 reads TGCAGTGCTACCTCTTACACTGAAGCTTTCTTT. Protein: CSATSYTEAFF.

The V and J genes are TRBV5-1 and TRBJ1-1; D remains ambiguous. Between the trimmed V and J ends, which lost 6 bases and 0 bases, there was a span of 12 bases. Looked up from germline, CDR1 is SGHRS and CDR2 is YFSETQ. The CDR3 loop spans 14 amino acids. The CDR3 sequence is CASTLAGLNTEAFF. For the CDR3, the DNA is TGCGCCAGCACCTTAGCGGGCCTGAACACTGAAGCTTTCTTT.

The chain has TRBV7-9 and TRBJ2-2, with 8 bases that match TRBD1. Germline values: CDR1 SEHNR, CDR2 FQNEAQ (reference sequence). V was clipped by 6 bases and J by 3 bases; unmatched bases: 6. The length of the CDR3 is 15 residues. The CDR3 region has the DNA TGTGCCAGCAGTTGGGGGACAGGCTACACCGGGGAGCTGTTTTTT. It yields the protein CASSWGTGYTGELFF.

The gene calls are TRBV2 and TRBJ1-1; D not certain. CDR3 length: 13 amino acids. V gave up 7 bases and J gave up 7 bases, with 16 bases separating them. Germline values: CDR1 SNHLY, CDR2 FYNNEI. The CDR3 protein is CASTVLVELEAFF. In nucleotides, the CDR3 is TGTGCCAGCACCGTACTCGTTGAACTTGAAGCTTTCTTT.

The rearrangement uses TRBV19 and TRBJ1-3, with D perhaps TRBD1 (5 bases). V gave up 7 bases and J gave up 3 bases, with 16 bases separating them. This CDR3 has 15 residues. Germline CDR1 is LNHDA and CDR2 is SQIVND (reference sequence). CDR3 sequence reads: CASTSRGSNGNTIYF. The DNA of the CDR3 is TGTGCCAGTACCTCTCGGGGGTCGAATGGAAACACCATATATTTT.